This T cell receptor beta chain is drawn from a study of blood T cell repertoires in COVID-19. Germline assignment: CDR1 SGHRS and CDR2 YFSETQ. The CDR3 runs to 12 residues. Trimming left V 1 base short and J 6 bases short, with 4 bases between. Clones were sequenced by immunoSEQ multiplex PCR, and TCRdb holds only the in-frame ones, with some missing. The data show 250,000 to 300,000 clones, with 88% seen just once and roughly 12% held by the top ten. Sequencing input: peripheral blood. The chain uses TRBV5-1 and TRBJ2-2; D is ambiguous. The source is a woman under 40 with COVID-19, enrolled during active disease. In nucleotides, the CDR3 is TGCGCCAGCAGCTTGTTCGCCGGGGAGCTGTTTTTT. Protein: CASSLFAGELFF.